The clone carrying this TCR beta chain has more than one count but fewer than ten. What it binds is unknown. This entry belongs to a study of identical twins. General observations from the study: Twin sharing of out-of-frame TCR alpha was underestimated by models in monozygotic pairs.

The CDR3 length is 14 residues. The ends were cut back, 3 bases at V and 4 bases at J, with 13 bases in the middle. Germline values: CDR1 SGHDT, CDR2 YYEEEE. A universal primer site was created by template switching, with the cDNA bearing unique molecular identifiers. TCRdb independently ran MiXCR on the 5' RACE reads; one entry per CDR3 protein. The repertoire holds fewer than 650,000 distinct CDR3 sequences, with roughly 7.2% as singletons. These sequences were also reported in another study, on yellow fever vaccine responses in identical twins.

This chain uses TRBV5-6 with TRBJ1-2, with D hard to call. The sequence was obtained from a woman aged 18-30 years in good health. Sequenced material: PBMCs. CDR3 nucleotides: TGTGCCAGCAGCTCAGTATCGTGGAGCTATGGCTACACCTTC. Its protein product is CASSSVSWSYGYTF. Full variable domain (rest looked up from reference TRBV5-6 and TRBJ1-2): DAGVTQSPTHLIKTRGQQVTLRCSPKSGHDTVSWYQQALGQGPQFIFQYYEEEERQRGNFPDRFSGHQFPNYSSELNVNALLLGDSALYLCASSSVSWSYGYTFGSGTRLTVV.